The 18 T cell receptor beta chains in this list originate from one sample, sequenced in a study of cytomegalovirus exposure and HLA in healthy donors. Here immunoSEQ multiplex PCR was the method, and the copy in TCRdb shows in-frame clones only, minus some. The sample includes tens of thousands of clones, roughly 96% of them seen just once. The specimen was PBMCs. These receptors all stem from a man between 18 and 29 years old in good health and CMV-seronegative.

J is TRBJ2-7 and V is TRBV7-9; 10 nucleotides align to TRBD1. V lost 3 bases, J lost 5 bases, and 7 bases stayed unmatched. Germline assignment: CDR1 SEHNR and CDR2 FQNEAQ (reference sequence). The CDR3 runs 15 residues. The CDR3 DNA reads TGTGCCAGCAGCTTCGCCGGGACAGGGGTCCACGAGCAGTACTTC. Encoded protein: CASSFAGTGVHEQYF.

This chain uses TRBV7-3 with TRBJ2-2, with a weak D call TRBD2 (5 bases). The V gene lost 1 base and the J gene lost 5 bases, with 14 bases spanning the gap. The CDR3 is 16 residues long. Per the germline V gene, CDR1 is SGHTA and CDR2 is FQGTGA. The CDR3 region is CASSLKSGVRTGELFF. Written as DNA, the CDR3 is TGTGCCAGCAGCTTAAAATCCGGGGTCCGAACCGGGGAGCTGTTTTTT.

The chain uses TRBV21-1 and TRBJ1-1; the table's D call of TRBD1 was not tested on the DNA. TRBV21-1 is marked as a pseudogene. The CDR3 extends over 15 amino acids. CDR3 sequence reads: CASSNRRQAWTEAFF. CDR3 sequence (DNA): TGTGCCAGCAGCAACCGTCGTCAGGCTTGGACTGAAGCTTTCTTT.

The rearrangement uses TRBV11-2 and TRBJ2-6; 10 nucleotides match TRBD1. Germline V gene data show CDR1 as SGHAT and CDR2 as FQNNGV. The CDR3 contains 16 residues. V dropped 9 bases and J dropped 2; count of bases not matched to a gene: 7. The CDR3 DNA is TGTGCCAGTTCGGGACAGGGGATCACTGGGGCCAACGTCCTGACTTTC. This codes for CASSGQGITGANVLTF.

The sample holds one count of this clone. The chain couples TRBV4-1 to TRBJ1-1; D uncertain. V lost 0 bases and J 8 bases, leaving 19 bases between the germline ends. CDR3 length: 16 amino acids. Germline V CDR1 and CDR2: MGHRA, YSYEKL. In DNA, the CDR3 is TGCGCCAGCAGCCAAGATTCCGGGAGCTTGCAACTCGAAGCTTTCTTT. It specifies CASSQDSGSLQLEAFF.

CDR3 DNA sequence: TGCGCCAGCAGCTTGAGGGGACAGGGTAACACTGAAGCTTTCTTT. Its protein product is CASSLRGQGNTEAFF. V usage is TRBV5-1 and J usage is TRBJ1-1; TRBD1 aligns across 9 bases. The V gene end was trimmed by 1 base and the J gene end by 2 bases; junction bases not matched to a gene: 3. This CDR3 has 15 residues. Germline CDR1 SGHRS, CDR2 YFSETQ. The full variable domain, its missing parts supplied by reference TRBV5-1 and TRBJ1-1, is KAGVTQTPRYLIKTRGQQVTLSCSPISGHRSVSWYQQTPGQGLQFLFEYFSETQRNKGNFPGRFSGRQFSNSRSEMNVSTLELGDSALYLCASSLRGQGNTEAFFGQGTRLTVV.

The chain carries TRBV7-8 and TRBJ2-2; 8 positions match TRBD2. After removal of 5 bases from V and 5 bases from J, the junction contained 13 bases not matched to a gene. Germline CDR1 is SGHVS and CDR2 is FQNEAQ. This CDR3 contains 17 residues. CDR3 sequence: CASSPKRLAGITGELFF. The CDR3 DNA reads as TGTGCCAGCAGCCCCAAGCGGCTAGCGGGCATTACCGGGGAGCTGTTTTTT.

This clone was counted a single time. The chain recombines TRBV27 with TRBJ1-1; a weak D match, TRBD1 (6 bases). The ends were cut back, 6 bases at V and 1 base at J, with 9 bases in the middle. In germline, CDR1 is MNHEY, CDR2 SMNVEV (reference sequence). The CDR3 is 13 residues long. CDR3 bases: TGTGCCAGCAGCCAGGGGAAGAACACTGAAGCTTTCTTT. Its translation is CASSQGKNTEAFF.

This chain uses TRBV5-1 with TRBJ1-1; D possibly corresponds to TRBD1 (6 bases). Germline CDR1 reads SGHRS; CDR2 reads YFSETQ. V was shortened by 4 bases and J by 5 bases, with 9 bases between the two germline ends. This CDR3 spans 12 amino acids. CDR3 DNA sequence: TGCGCCAGCAGCGCAGGGGTAACTGAAGCTTTCTTT. Amino acids: CASSAGVTEAFF.

The chain has TRBV19 and TRBJ2-7; possible D gene TRBD2, 6 bases. Germline loops: CDR1 LNHDA, CDR2 SQIVND (reference sequence). The CDR3 is made up of 14 amino acids. Between the trimmed V and J ends, which lost 5 bases and 2 bases, there was a span of 13 bases. The CDR3 is CASSPGTVAYEQYF. CDR3 bases: TGTGCCAGTAGTCCCGGGACTGTAGCCTACGAGCAGTACTTC.

The chain links TRBV27 to TRBJ2-2, with D tentatively TRBD1 (6 bases). This CDR3 is built from 17 residues. Trimming took off 2 bases at V and 6 bases at J, with 19 bases between the two ends. Germline V gene sequence: CDR1 MNHEY, CDR2 SMNVEV (reference sequence). CDR3 coding DNA: TGTGCCAGCAGTTTAACACAGGGAAAGAAGGGTTCCGGGGAGCTGTTTTTT. Its translation is CASSLTQGKKGSGELFF.

The rearrangement joins TRBV6-1 to TRBJ1-5; no reliable D call. Germline CDR1 is MNHNS and CDR2 is SASEGT. V dropped 2 bases and J dropped 2 bases, with 10 bases sitting between them. The CDR3 runs to 15 residues. Written as DNA, the CDR3 is TGTGCCAGCAGTGAACACGAGGGAGGCAATCAGCCCCAGCATTTT. Residues: CASSEHEGGNQPQHF.

CDR3 in DNA: TGTGCCAGCCGATCGCTATTGGACGGGGCCTACGAGCAGTACTTC. Translating it yields CASRSLLDGAYEQYF. The chain joins TRBV6-6 to TRBJ2-7, with D perhaps matching TRBD2 (5 bases). This CDR3 is 15 amino acids long. V dropped 8 bases and J dropped 2 bases, with 19 bases sitting between them. Germline lookup yields CDR1 MNHNY and CDR2 SVGAGI (reference sequence).

The count of this clone is one. The rearrangement uses TRBV7-6 and TRBJ2-1; D is possibly TRBD2 (6 bases). V lost 5 bases, J lost 10 bases, and 12 bases lay in between. The CDR3 covers 12 residues. Per the germline V gene, CDR1 is SGHVS and CDR2 is FNYEAQ. This CDR3 is CASSVRGNEQFF. The CDR3 DNA is TGTGCCAGCAGCGTTCGGGGGAACGAGCAGTTCTTC.

The chain joins TRBV11-3 to TRBJ1-2; D is unclear. Germline V gives CDR1 SGHNT, CDR2 YENEEA. The V gene lost 1 base and the J gene lost 10 bases, with 10 bases spanning the gap. This CDR3 comprises 12 residues. The CDR3 DNA reads as TGTGCCAGCAGCTTAGGGGAGGGAGCCTACACCTTC. Translated: CASSLGEGAYTF.

The genes are TRBV10-1 and TRBJ1-1; a possible D gene is TRBD1 (6 bases). Germline V gene sequence: CDR1 WNHNN, CDR2 SYGVQD (reference sequence). The V gene lost 8 bases and the J gene lost 5 bases, with 15 bases spanning the gap. The CDR3 extends over 13 amino acids. The CDR3 DNA reads TGCGCCAGCCGGGGGCCAGCGGGGACTGAAGCTTTCTTT. Protein product: CASRGPAGTEAFF.

J is TRBJ2-2 and V is TRBV7-9, with no clear D. The V end was cut by 2 bases, the J end by 3 bases, with 7 bases between. The CDR3 is 14 residues long. CDR1 is SEHNR, CDR2 FQNEAQ, per germline (reference sequence). Here the CDR3 reads CASSLLQDTGELFF. Here the CDR3 DNA reads TGTGCCAGCAGCTTACTTCAGGACACCGGGGAGCTGTTTTTT.

The chain combines TRBV28 with TRBJ2-1; 8 bases are shared with TRBD1. The germline CDR1 and CDR2 sequences are MDHEN and SYDVKM. J was trimmed by 6 bases and V by 6 bases; bases with no gene match: 4. The CDR3 loop spans 13 amino acids. This CDR3 reads CASSWTGFNEQFF. CDR3 DNA sequence: TGTGCCAGCAGCTGGACAGGGTTCAATGAGCAGTTCTTC.